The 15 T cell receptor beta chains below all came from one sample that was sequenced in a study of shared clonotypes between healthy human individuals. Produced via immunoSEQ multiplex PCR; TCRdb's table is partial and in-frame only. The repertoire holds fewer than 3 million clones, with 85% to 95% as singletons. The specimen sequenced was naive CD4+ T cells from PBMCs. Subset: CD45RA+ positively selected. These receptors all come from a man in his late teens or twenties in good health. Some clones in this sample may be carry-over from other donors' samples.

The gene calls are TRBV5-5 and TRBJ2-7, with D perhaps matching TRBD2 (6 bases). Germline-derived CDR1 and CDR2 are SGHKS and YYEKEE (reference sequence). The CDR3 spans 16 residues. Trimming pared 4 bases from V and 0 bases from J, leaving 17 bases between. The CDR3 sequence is CASSPTGTASSYEQYF. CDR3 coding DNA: TGTGCCAGCAGCCCGACCGGGACTGCAAGCTCCTACGAGCAGTACTTC.

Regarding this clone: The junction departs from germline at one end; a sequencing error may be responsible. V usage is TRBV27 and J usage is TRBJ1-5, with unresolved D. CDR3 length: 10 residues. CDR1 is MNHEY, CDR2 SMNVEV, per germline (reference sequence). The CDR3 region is CPLRKGAQHF. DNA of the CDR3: TGCCCCCTGAGGAAAGGAGCCCAGCATTTT.

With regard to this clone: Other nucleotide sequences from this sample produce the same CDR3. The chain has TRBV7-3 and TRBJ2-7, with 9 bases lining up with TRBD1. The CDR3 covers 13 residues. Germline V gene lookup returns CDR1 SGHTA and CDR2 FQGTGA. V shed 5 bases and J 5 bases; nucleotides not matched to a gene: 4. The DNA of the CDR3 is TGTGCCAGCAGCCTGGGACAGGGTAACGAGCAGTACTTC. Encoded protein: CASSLGQGNEQYF.

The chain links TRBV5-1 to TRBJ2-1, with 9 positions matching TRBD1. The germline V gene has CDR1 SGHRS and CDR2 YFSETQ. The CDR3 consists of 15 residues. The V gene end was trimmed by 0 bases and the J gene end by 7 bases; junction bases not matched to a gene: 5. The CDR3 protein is CASSLGAGTGNEQFF. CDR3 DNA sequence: TGCGCCAGCAGCTTGGGCGCCGGGACAGGGAATGAGCAGTTCTTC.

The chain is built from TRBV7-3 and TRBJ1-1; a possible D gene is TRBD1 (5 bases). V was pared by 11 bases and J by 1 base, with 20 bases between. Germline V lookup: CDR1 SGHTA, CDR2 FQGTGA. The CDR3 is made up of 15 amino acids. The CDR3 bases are TGTGCCGTGATAGGGACTTGGGGGTCGAACACTGAAGCTTTCTTT. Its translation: CAVIGTWGSNTEAFF.

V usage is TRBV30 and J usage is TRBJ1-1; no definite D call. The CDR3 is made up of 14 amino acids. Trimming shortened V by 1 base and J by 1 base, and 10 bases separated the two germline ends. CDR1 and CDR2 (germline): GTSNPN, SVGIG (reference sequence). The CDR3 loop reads CAWSDRTRNTEAFF. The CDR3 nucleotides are TGTGCCTGGAGTGATCGGACGAGGAACACTGAAGCTTTCTTT.

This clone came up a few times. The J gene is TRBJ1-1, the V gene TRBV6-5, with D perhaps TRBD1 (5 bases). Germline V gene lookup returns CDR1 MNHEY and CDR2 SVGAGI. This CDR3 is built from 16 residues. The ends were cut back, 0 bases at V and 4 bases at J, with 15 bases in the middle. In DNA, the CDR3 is TGTGCCAGCAGTTACTCGGGCAGGGTGAGGGGCACTGAAGCTTTCTTT. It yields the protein CASSYSGRVRGTEAFF.

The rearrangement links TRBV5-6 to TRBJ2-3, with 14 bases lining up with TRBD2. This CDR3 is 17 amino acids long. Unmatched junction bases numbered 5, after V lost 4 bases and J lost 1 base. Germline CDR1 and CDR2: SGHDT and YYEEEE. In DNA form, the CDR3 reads TGTGCCAGCAGCAGATTGGGACTAGCGGGAGGCACAGATACGCAGTATTTT. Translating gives CASSRLGLAGGTDTQYF.

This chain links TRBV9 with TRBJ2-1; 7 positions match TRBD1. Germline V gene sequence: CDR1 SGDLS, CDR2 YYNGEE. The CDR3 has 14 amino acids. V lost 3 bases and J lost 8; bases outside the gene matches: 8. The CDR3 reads CASSAIRQGYEQFF. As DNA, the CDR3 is TGTGCCAGCAGCGCCATAAGACAGGGCTATGAGCAGTTCTTC. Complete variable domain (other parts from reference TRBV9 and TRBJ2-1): DSGVTQTPKHLITATGQRVTLRCSPRSGDLSVYWYQQSLDQGLQFLIQYYNGEERAKGNILERFSAQQFPDLHSELNLSSLELGDSALYFCASSAIRQGYEQFFGPGTRLTVL.

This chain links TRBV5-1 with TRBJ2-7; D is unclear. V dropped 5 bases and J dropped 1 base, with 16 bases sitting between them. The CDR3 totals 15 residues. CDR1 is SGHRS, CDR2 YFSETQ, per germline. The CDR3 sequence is CASSLGSGDSYEQYF. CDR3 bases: TGCGCCAGCAGTCTTGGTTCTGGAGATTCCTACGAGCAGTACTTC.

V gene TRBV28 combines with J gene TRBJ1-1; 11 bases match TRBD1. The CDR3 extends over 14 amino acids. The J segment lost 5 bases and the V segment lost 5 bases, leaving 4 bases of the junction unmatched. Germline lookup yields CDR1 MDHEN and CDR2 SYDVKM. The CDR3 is CASSPDRGRTEAFF. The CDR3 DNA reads TGTGCCAGCAGTCCGGACAGGGGGCGGACTGAAGCTTTCTTT. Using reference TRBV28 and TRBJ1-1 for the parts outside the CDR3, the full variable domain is DVKVTQSSRYLVKRTGEKVFLECVQDMDHENMFWYRQDPGLGLRLIYFSYDVKMKEKGDIPEGYSVSREKKERFSLILESASTNQTSMYLCASSPDRGRTEAFFGQGTRLTVV.

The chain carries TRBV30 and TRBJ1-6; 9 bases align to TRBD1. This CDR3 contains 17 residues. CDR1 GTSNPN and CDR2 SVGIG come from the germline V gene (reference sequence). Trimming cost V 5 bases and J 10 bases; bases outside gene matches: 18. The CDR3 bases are TGTGCCTGGCGACCCGGGACAGGGAATAGTTGGGGCTCACCCCTCCACTTT. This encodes CAWRPGTGNSWGSPLHF.

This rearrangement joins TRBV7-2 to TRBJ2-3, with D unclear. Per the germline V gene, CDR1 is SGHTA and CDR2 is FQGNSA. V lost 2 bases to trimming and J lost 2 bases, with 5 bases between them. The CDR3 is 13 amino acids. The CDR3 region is CASSLTNTDTQYF. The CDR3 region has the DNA TGTGCCAGCAGCTTAACTAACACAGATACGCAGTATTTT.

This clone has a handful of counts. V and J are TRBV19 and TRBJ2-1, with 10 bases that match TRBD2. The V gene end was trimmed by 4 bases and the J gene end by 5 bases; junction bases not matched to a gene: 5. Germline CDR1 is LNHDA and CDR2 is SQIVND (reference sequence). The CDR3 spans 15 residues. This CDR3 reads CASSTRTSGHNEQFF. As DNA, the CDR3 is TGTGCCAGTAGTACCCGGACTAGCGGCCACAATGAGCAGTTCTTC.

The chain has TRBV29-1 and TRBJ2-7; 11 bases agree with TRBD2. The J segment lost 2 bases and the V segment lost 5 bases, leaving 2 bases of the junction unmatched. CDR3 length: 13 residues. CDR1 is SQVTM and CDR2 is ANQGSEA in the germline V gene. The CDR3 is CSVLAGGTYEQYF. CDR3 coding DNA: TGCAGCGTTCTAGCGGGAGGAACCTACGAGCAGTACTTC.